These 4 T cell receptor beta chains came from one sample sequenced in a study of a mutant IDH1 vaccine in newly diagnosed glioma. These receptors are not linked to any known antigen. The repertoire was sequenced with immunoSEQ multiplex PCR; TCRdb's copy has only in-frame clones and lacks some. This sample has over 80,000 clones, with roughly four fifths found just once. Time point defined: week 47, end of study. Each dose of the vaccine consisted of 300 ug of mutant IDH1 20-mer peptide, with topical imiquimod. Sequencing was performed on PBMCs, taken from a glioma patient whose treatment included an IDH1 peptide vaccine. These receptors were taken from a man aged 35 to 55 with glioma.

V usage is TRBV15 and J usage is TRBJ1-5; possibly TRBD1 for D (5 bases). The CDR3 is made up of 18 amino acids. V was clipped by 0 bases and J by 5 bases, with 20 bases between them. Germline V CDR1 and CDR2: LNHNV, YYDKDF (reference sequence). CDR3 DNA: TGTGCCACCAGCAGAGAGCTTCAGGGCCCCGAAGGGGATCAGCCCCAGCATTTT. As protein: CATSRELQGPEGDQPQHF.

This chain connects TRBV5-6 to TRBJ1-4; TRBD1 matches 7 bases. Germline V gives CDR1 SGHDT, CDR2 YYEEEE. This CDR3 region has 15 residues. Trimming took 0 bases from V and 8 from J; bases not matched to a gene: 7. CDR3 sequence reads: CASSLEGDSQEKLFF. The CDR3, as DNA: TGTGCCAGCAGCTTGGAAGGGGACAGTCAAGAAAAACTGTTTTTT. Together with reference TRBV5-6 and TRBJ1-4, the CDR3 gives the full variable domain: DAGVTQSPTHLIKTRGQQVTLRCSPKSGHDTVSWYQQALGQGPQFIFQYYEEEERQRGNFPDRFSGHQFPNYSSELNVNALLLGDSALYLCASSLEGDSQEKLFFGSGTQLSVL.

The chain employs TRBV30 and TRBJ2-1; D might be TRBD2 (6 bases). The germline CDR1 and CDR2 sequences are GTSNPN and SVGIG (reference sequence). The germline V and J ends were trimmed by 8 bases and 6 bases, with 8 bases remaining between them. The CDR3 covers 10 residues. Here the CDR3 DNA reads TGTGCCCGGGGGTCCAATGAGCAGTTCTTC. This codes for CARGSNEQFF.

CDR3 amino acids: CASSPPPTERGTQYF. The CDR3 nucleotides read TGTGCCAGCAGCCCTCCGCCAACAGAGCGTGGTACGCAGTATTTT. The chain is built from TRBV7-2 and TRBJ2-3; D is unclear. Germline V gives CDR1 SGHTA, CDR2 FQGNSA. The V end was cut by 5 bases, the J end by 8 bases, with 20 bases between. The CDR3 runs 15 residues.